The clone carrying this T cell receptor beta chain was detected a few times. Germline V lookup: CDR1 MNHEY, CDR2 SMNVEV (reference sequence). The CDR3 has 18 residues. The ends lost 6 bases at V and 7 bases at J; junction bases unmatched: 22. The sample is drawn from a study of T cells after yellow fever vaccination. One entry per CDR3 protein, called by TCRdb with MiXCR from the 5' RACE reads. The table has about 630,000 distinct CDR3 sequences, about 12% seen once; the top ten hold 14% to 15%. The specimen comprised PBMCs, sampled on the day of the yellow fever booster vaccination. V gene TRBV27 combines with J gene TRBJ2-7; 9 bases agree with TRBD2. This sequence was found in a man aged 30-40 years who received the YFV17D yellow fever vaccine. The CDR3 DNA reads as TGTGCCAGCAGGCCTCCGGGGGCTAGCGGGGCCAAGGGAGGGGAGCAGTACTTC. Protein product: CASRPPGASGAKGGEQYF.